The 32 T cell receptor beta chains in this list originate from one sample, sequenced in a study of blood T cells in healthy people across ages. The second PCR ran about 6 to 11 cycles with a sample-barcoded 5' primer and J-beta primers. TCRdb recomputed calls from the 5' RACE reads with MiXCR, one row per CDR3 protein. In the table there are 270,000 or so distinct CDR3 sequences, 25% to 30% of which are singletons. The sample consisted of blood. The source of these receptors is a woman aged 70-85 years in good health.

This clonotype was seen only a few times. The rearrangement uses TRBV14 and TRBJ1-3, with D uncertain. The CDR3 has 15 residues. Germline V lookup: CDR1 SGHDN, CDR2 FVKESK. V was cut by 0 bases and J by 3 bases, with 9 bases left in between. The CDR3 loop is CASSQEKVFGNTIYF. DNA of the CDR3: TGTGCCAGCAGCCAAGAAAAAGTTTTTGGAAACACCATATATTTT. The variable domain in full, with the rest retrieved from reference TRBV14 and TRBJ1-3, is EAGVTQFPSHSVIEKGQTVTLRCDPISGHDNLYWYRRVMGKEIKFLLHFVKESKQDESGMPNNRFLAERTGGTYSTLKVQPAELEDSGVYFCASSQEKVFGNTIYFGEGSWLTVV.

This clonotype was picked up a small number of times. The CDR3 region has the DNA TGTGCCAGCAGTTTCCAGGGCCTATACAATGAGCAGTTCTTC. Its translation is CASSFQGLYNEQFF. The chain uses TRBV28 and TRBJ2-7; D may be TRBD1 (5 bases). The J call is doubtful: the DNA matches TRBJ2-1 better. Per germline, CDR1 MDHEN and CDR2 SYDVKM. This CDR3 has 14 amino acids.

This clonotype was found a few times. The chain recombines TRBV20-1 with TRBJ2-4; D ambiguous. The CDR3 sequence is 13 residues long. CDR1 DFQATT and CDR2 SNEGSKA come from the germline V gene (reference sequence). Trimming removed 5 bases from V and 0 bases from J, with 8 bases in between. Here the CDR3 reads CSALSKAKNIQYF. CDR3 nucleotides: TGCAGTGCTCTTTCGAAAGCCAAAAACATTCAGTACTTC.

Only a few counts were recorded for this clonotype. This chain connects TRBV3-1 to TRBJ2-7; possible D gene TRBD2, 5 bases. CDR1 and CDR2 (germline): LGHDT, YNNKEL (reference sequence). The CDR3 covers 15 residues. V lost 0 bases and J lost 2, with 11 bases in between. CDR3 protein: CASSQETRIPYEQYF. The CDR3 DNA follows: TGTGCCAGCAGCCAAGAAACTAGAATCCCCTACGAGCAGTACTTC.

Only a few counts were recorded for this clonotype. The chain uses TRBV20-1 and TRBJ2-5; 11 nucleotides line up with TRBD2. This CDR3 has 18 amino acids. V shed 0 bases and J 2 bases; nucleotides not matched to a gene: 11. The germline V gene has CDR1 DFQATT and CDR2 SNEGSKA (reference sequence). This CDR3 reads CSARDISTSGRGQETQYF. DNA for the CDR3: TGCAGTGCTAGAGATATTTCAACTAGCGGGAGAGGGCAAGAGACCCAGTACTTC.

This clonotype was found a few times. The V gene is TRBV3-1, the J gene TRBJ2-4, with a tentative D call TRBD1 (5 bases). Germline V lookup: CDR1 LGHDT, CDR2 YNNKEL (reference sequence). Trimming left V 2 bases short and J 7 bases short, with 12 bases between. CDR3 size: 14 residues. DNA for the CDR3: TGTGCCAGCAGCCAACGTGGGGCCGGTAACATTCAGTACTTC. Protein: CASSQRGAGNIQYF.

The chain combines TRBV4-2 with TRBJ1-1, with TRBD1 matching over 7 bases. The CDR3 contains 17 residues. V shed 1 base and J 1 base; nucleotides not matched to a gene: 9. Per germline, CDR1 LGHNA and CDR2 YNFKEQ. In DNA form, the CDR3 reads TGTGCCAGCAGCCAAGTGTCCCCGGGACAGAAGAACACTGAAGCTTTCTTT. Protein sequence: CASSQVSPGQKNTEAFF.

V and J are TRBV10-3 and TRBJ1-2; TRBD1 might be the D (5 bases). V lost 0 bases, J lost 4 bases, and 18 bases lay in between. Per the germline V gene, CDR1 is ENHRY and CDR2 is SYGVKD. The CDR3 consists of 17 residues. CDR3 nucleotide sequence: TGTGCCATCAGTGAGTCCGGCCGGGGGAGAGATACCTATGGCTACACCTTC. Translating gives CAISESGRGRDTYGYTF.

The sample holds a few counts of this clonotype. The CDR3 protein is CASSFSVNEQFF. The CDR3, as DNA: TGTGCCAGCAGCTTTTCTGTCAATGAGCAGTTCTTC. The V gene is TRBV7-9, the J gene TRBJ2-1, with D unresolved. The CDR3 contains 12 residues. V gave up 3 bases and J gave up 6 bases, with 6 bases separating them. Germline CDR1 and CDR2: SEHNR and FQNEAQ (reference sequence).

V usage is TRBV20-1 and J usage is TRBJ2-1, with TRBD2 matching over 8 bases. With 2 bases clipped from V and 0 bases from J, the junction kept 6 bases outside the gene matches. The CDR3 extends over 16 amino acids. Germline CDR1 DFQATT, CDR2 SNEGSKA (reference sequence). The CDR3 loop is CSARLAGLSSYNEQFF. In DNA, the CDR3 is TGCAGTGCTAGACTAGCGGGCTTGAGCTCCTACAATGAGCAGTTCTTC.

This clonotype was counted many times. This chain connects TRBV4-2 to TRBJ2-5; 7 bases are shared with TRBD1. This CDR3 is built from 16 residues. CDR1 is LGHNA, CDR2 YNFKEQ, per germline. Unmatched junction bases numbered 5, after V lost 1 base and J lost 0 bases. The CDR3 DNA is TGTGCCAGCAGCCAAGGACAGGGCTTCGACCAAGAGACCCAGTACTTC. This gives the protein CASSQGQGFDQETQYF.

The chain links TRBV6-1 to TRBJ2-7; TRBD1 matches 9 bases. The trim removed 5 bases at V and 3 bases at J, leaving 8 bases unmatched. Germline-derived CDR1 and CDR2 are MNHNS and SASEGT. The CDR3 is made up of 15 amino acids. The CDR3 sequence: CASSTGTGSIYEQYF. CDR3 DNA sequence: TGTGCCAGCAGTACCGGGACAGGGTCGATCTACGAGCAGTACTTC.

This clonotype was seen a few times. This sequence joins TRBV15 and TRBJ2-7, with TRBD1 matching 8 bases. The J call may be incorrect, as the DNA end agrees better with TRBJ2-1. The germline V gene has CDR1 LNHNV and CDR2 YYDKDF (reference sequence). The length of the CDR3 is 16 residues. CDR3 DNA sequence: TGTGCCACCAGCCCCCTCTCGGGACAGGCGTACAATGAGCAGTTCTTC. Translating it yields CATSPLSGQAYNEQFF.

The rearrangement joins TRBV27 to TRBJ2-7, with a possible D match to TRBD1 (6 bases). V lost 8 bases to trimming and J lost 7 bases, with 21 bases between them. Per germline, CDR1 MNHEY and CDR2 SMNVEV (reference sequence). There are 14 residues in the CDR3. The CDR3 sequence: CASETGCVVVEQYF. CDR3 coding DNA: TGTGCCAGCGAAACAGGGTGTGTCGTTGTGGAGCAGTACTTC.

The CDR3 DNA sequence: TGTGCCAGCAGCTTGACCCCGCTGGTCGAGCAGTACTTC. Residues: CASSLTPLVEQYF. This sequence joins TRBV7-2 and TRBJ2-7, with D uncertain. The CDR3 has 13 amino acids. Germline lookup yields CDR1 SGHTA and CDR2 FQGNSA. V was clipped by 3 bases and J by 6 bases, with 12 bases between them. Complete variable domain (other parts from reference TRBV7-2 and TRBJ2-7): GAGVSQSPSNKVTEKGKDVELRCDPISGHTALYWYRQSLGQGLEFLIYFQGNSAPDKSGLPSDRFSAERTGGSVSTLTIQRTQQEDSAVYLCASSLTPLVEQYFGPGTRLTVT.

In its sample, this clonotype was seen many times. This rearrangement joins TRBV28 to TRBJ2-3; 11 bases are shared with TRBD2. The germline CDR1 and CDR2 sequences are MDHEN and SYDVKM. CDR3 length: 20 residues. The trim removed 2 bases at V and 0 bases at J, leaving 13 bases unmatched. Here the CDR3 DNA reads TGTGCCAGCAGTTTAATCCCCACAAGGCGGACTAGCGGGAGCACAGATACGCAGTATTTT. Its translation is CASSLIPTRRTSGSTDTQYF.

This chain uses TRBV5-1 with TRBJ2-1, with D possibly matching TRBD2 (5 bases). The germline V gene encodes CDR1 SGHRS and CDR2 YFSETQ. Trimming took off 4 bases at V and 6 bases at J, with 20 bases between the two ends. CDR3 length equals 16 residues. The CDR3 bases are TGCGCCAGCAGCCCGAGGGCTACAGTACCGTCCAATGAGCAGTTCTTC. Residues: CASSPRATVPSNEQFF.

CDR3 protein: CASSKTSGIADTQYF. Here the CDR3 DNA reads TGTGCCAGCAGCAAGACTAGCGGGATCGCAGATACGCAGTATTTT. This chain connects TRBV12-3 or TRBV12-4 to TRBJ2-3; TRBD2 matches 11 bases. This CDR3 is built from 15 residues. J gave up 4 bases and V 6 bases, and 6 bases lay outside the gene matches.

This sequence joins TRBV12-3 or TRBV12-4 and TRBJ2-3; the D gene is possibly TRBD1 (5 bases). CDR3 length equals 14 residues. Trimming cost V 6 bases and J 2 bases, with 12 bases left between them. The CDR3 DNA reads TGTGCCAGCAGCATTAGGGGTAACACAGATACGCAGTATTTT. It is translated as CASSIRGNTDTQYF.

This clonotype turned up a few times. The V and J genes are TRBV29-1 and TRBJ2-5; 8 positions match TRBD1. The V segment lost 7 bases and the J segment 2 bases; nucleotides outside the gene matches: 6. Germline CDR1 and CDR2: SQVTM and ANQGSEA. The CDR3 contains 13 residues. CDR3 nucleotide sequence: TGCAGCGCCTCGGGACAGGTACAAGAGACCCAGTACTTC. Translation: CSASGQVQETQYF.

The chain carries TRBV12-3 or TRBV12-4 and TRBJ2-1; the match to TRBD2 covers 10 bases. This CDR3 spans 19 amino acids. Losses at the gene ends were 5 bases for V and 0 bases for J; bases not matched to a gene: 13. The DNA of the CDR3 is TGTGCCAGCAGTCAAAGGGGGGTGTCTAGCGGGAGCTCCTACAATGAGCAGTTCTTC. It is translated as CASSQRGVSSGSSYNEQFF.

Only a few counts were recorded for this clonotype. The chain couples TRBV9 to TRBJ2-3, with D perhaps TRBD2 (5 bases). CDR3 length: 15 amino acids. The germline gives CDR1 SGDLS, CDR2 YYNGEE. With 4 bases removed from V and 6 bases from J, the gap between germline ends came to 18 bases. For the CDR3, the DNA is TGTGCCAGCAGCCCACTAGATGTGTCTCCCGATACGCAGTATTTT. Translated: CASSPLDVSPDTQYF.

This clonotype was picked up a small number of times. The chain carries TRBV7-2 and TRBJ2-7, with 11 nucleotides matching TRBD2. The germline V gene encodes CDR1 SGHTA and CDR2 FQGNSA. This CDR3 is 15 amino acids long. J lost 4 bases, V lost 5 bases, and 7 bases had no gene match. The CDR3 sequence: CASSAGGTSGYEQYF. DNA for the CDR3: TGTGCCAGCAGCGCCGGGGGGACTAGCGGATACGAGCAGTACTTC. The full variable domain, in which reference TRBV7-2 and TRBJ2-7 provide the parts outside the CDR3, is GAGVSQSPSNKVTEKGKDVELRCDPISGHTALYWYRQSLGQGLEFLIYFQGNSAPDKSGLPSDRFSAERTGGSVSTLTIQRTQQEDSAVYLCASSAGGTSGYEQYFGPGTRLTVT.

The genes are TRBV4-1 and TRBJ2-5; 7 bases are a match to TRBD2. Gene TRBJ2-1 matches the end of the DNA better, so the J call may be wrong. The germline V gene encodes CDR1 MGHRA and CDR2 YSYEKL. The CDR3 has 16 amino acids. CDR3 sequence reads: CASSQDSGTILREQFF. CDR3 coding DNA: TGCGCCAGCAGCCAAGATTCAGGGACTATCCTTCGAGAGCAGTTCTTC.

The chain uses TRBV7-2 and TRBJ2-5; no definite D call. Germline CDR1 reads SGHTA; CDR2 reads FQGNSA. The CDR3 covers 13 residues. V lost 8 bases and J 1 base, leaving 11 bases between the germline ends. CDR3: CASCVWGQETQYF. In nucleotides, the CDR3 is TGTGCCAGCTGCGTTTGGGGCCAAGAGACCCAGTACTTC. Using reference TRBV7-2 and TRBJ2-5 for the parts outside the CDR3, the full variable domain is GAGVSQSPSNKVTEKGKDVELRCDPISGHTALYWYRQSLGQGLEFLIYFQGNSAPDKSGLPSDRFSAERTGGSVSTLTIQRTQQEDSAVYLCASCVWGQETQYFGPGTRLLVL.

This clonotype was seen many times. The V gene is TRBV5-1, the J gene TRBJ2-5; D perhaps matches TRBD2 (5 bases). Trimming took off 7 bases at V and 3 bases at J, with 16 bases between the two ends. This CDR3 comprises 14 residues. Germline V gene sequence: CDR1 SGHRS, CDR2 YFSETQ. CDR3: CASAFRAAEETQYF. CDR3 DNA sequence: TGCGCCAGCGCTTTTCGGGCAGCGGAAGAGACCCAGTACTTC.

This clonotype came up a few times. The chain carries TRBV21-1 and TRBJ1-5. TRBV21-1 is given as a pseudogene. This CDR3 spans 14 amino acids. This CDR3 reads CASSISEGNQPQHF. CDR3 coding DNA: TGTGCCAGCAGCATCTCCGAGGGCAATCAGCCCCAGCATTTT.

The chain employs TRBV5-1 and TRBJ1-4; the D is unclear. The CDR3 is 15 residues long. Per germline, CDR1 SGHRS and CDR2 YFSETQ. Between the trimmed V and J ends, which lost 4 bases and 10 bases, there was a span of 20 bases. Here the CDR3 reads CASSPERPPLGKLFF. The CDR3 nucleotides are TGCGCCAGCAGCCCCGAGAGGCCCCCGCTAGGAAAACTGTTTTTT. Based on the CDR3 plus reference TRBV5-1 and TRBJ1-4, the full variable domain is KAGVTQTPRYLIKTRGQQVTLSCSPISGHRSVSWYQQTPGQGLQFLFEYFSETQRNKGNFPGRFSGRQFSNSRSEMNVSTLELGDSALYLCASSPERPPLGKLFFGSGTQLSVL.

For this clonotype: The junction departs from germline at one end; a sequencing error may be responsible. This chain connects TRBV20-1 to TRBJ2-7; 8 nucleotides match TRBD2. The CDR3 has 15 amino acids. The germline V gene encodes CDR1 DFQATT and CDR2 SNEGSKA (reference sequence). CDR3 amino acids: CSAYDGRARGNEQSF. The CDR3, as DNA: TGCAGTGCTTATGACGGGAGGGCCCGGGGCAATGAGCAGTCCTTC.

This chain links TRBV10-3 with TRBJ2-5, with a weak D call TRBD1 (5 bases). Trimming took 0 bases from V and 1 from J, leaving 6 bases between them. The germline CDR1 and CDR2 sequences are ENHRY and SYGVKD. The CDR3 consists of 14 residues. CDR3 DNA sequence: TGTGCCATCAGTGAGTCGACAGTCCAAGAGACCCAGTACTTC. Its protein product is CAISESTVQETQYF.

This clonotype was seen just once. The chain employs TRBV4-3 and TRBJ2-7; TRBD1 aligns across 9 bases. With V trimmed by 0 bases and J by 2 bases, 5 bases remained unmatched. Germline V lookup: CDR1 LGHNA, CDR2 YSLEER. The CDR3 loop spans 16 amino acids. The CDR3 here is CASSQDPGQGPYEQYF. CDR3 nucleotide sequence: TGCGCCAGCAGCCAAGATCCGGGACAGGGCCCCTACGAGCAGTACTTC.

The chain combines TRBV2 with TRBJ1-4; a weak D match, TRBD1 (5 bases). Germline V gene data show CDR1 as SNHLY and CDR2 as FYNNEI. The germline V and J ends were trimmed by 6 bases and 5 bases, with 13 bases remaining between them. This CDR3 contains 14 residues. In DNA form, the CDR3 reads TGTGCCAGCAGGAAAACGGGGGGAAATGAAAAACTGTTTTTT. Amino acids: CASRKTGGNEKLFF. Filled out from reference TRBV2 and TRBJ1-4, the complete variable domain reads EPEVTQTPSHQVTQMGQEVILRCVPISNHLYFYWYRQILGQKVEFLVSFYNNEISEKSEIFDDQFSVERPDGSNFTLKIRSTKLEDSAMYFCASRKTGGNEKLFFGSGTQLSVL.